This TCR beta chain comes out of a study of OX40 agonist ivuxolimab in advanced cancers. Study information: Two patients with cutaneous melanoma and one with hepatocellular carcinoma, three in total, showed partial responses.

V lost 1 base to trimming and J lost 13 bases, with 13 bases between them. CDR1 is SGHAT and CDR2 is FQNNGV in the germline V gene. The CDR3 is made up of 13 amino acids. Produced via immunoSEQ multiplex PCR; TCRdb's table is partial and in-frame only. This sample yields more than 50,000 clones, of which over 75% are seen a single time; 5% to 5.5% belongs to the top ten. Baseline, cycle 4 day 1, and cycle 7 day 1 were the blood sampling points. Specimen: CD4+ or CD8+ T cells sorted from blood, collected in a trial of the OX40 agonist ivuxolimab. The sequence derives from an adult with an advanced solid tumor such as melanoma, head and neck, liver or kidney cancer. J is TRBJ2-2 and V is TRBV11-2, with D perhaps TRBD2 (6 bases). DNA of the CDR3: TGTGCCAGCAGCTTAGGGGGGGTGAGAGGGCTGTTTTTT. Residues: CASSLGGVRGLFF. The whole variable domain, filled in from reference TRBV11-2 and TRBJ2-2, reads EAGVAQSPRYKIIEKRQSVAFWCNPISGHATLYWYQQILGQGPKLLIQFQNNGVVDDSQLPKDRFSAERLKGVDSTLKIQPAKLEDSAVYLCASSLGGVRGLFFGEGSRLTVL.